These 17 T cell receptor beta chains were sequenced from one sample in a study of blood T cell repertoires in COVID-19. Profiled with immunoSEQ multiplex PCR; TCRdb holds only in-frame clones, not every one. The sample yields 110,000 to 150,000 clones, 86% seen once. The sequencing sample was made of PBMCs or T cells enriched from blood (not recorded which). Receptors originate from a man between 45 and 60 years old who had recovered from COVID-19.

This chain links TRBV18 with TRBJ2-7; a weak D match, TRBD2 (6 bases). The CDR3 loop spans 15 amino acids. V lost 3 bases and J 4 bases, leaving 16 bases between the germline ends. From germline, CDR1 is KGHSH and CDR2 LQKENI. CDR3 in amino acids: CASSPFGGAAYEQYF. The CDR3 DNA is TGTGCCAGCTCACCTTTCGGAGGGGCGGCTTACGAGCAGTACTTC.

The chain uses TRBV30 and TRBJ2-5; D is perhaps TRBD2 (7 bases). Germline assignment: CDR1 GTSNPN and CDR2 SVGIG (reference sequence). Trimming cost V 0 bases and J 7 bases, with 15 bases left between them. There are 14 residues in the CDR3. CDR3 sequence: CAWSVRGGVVTQYF. In DNA, the CDR3 is TGTGCCTGGAGTGTAAGGGGGGGGGTGGTGACCCAGTACTTC.

The chain carries TRBV6-5 and TRBJ1-5, with 7 bases aligning to TRBD1. V was pared by 3 bases and J by 6 bases, with 5 bases of the junction left unmatched. From germline, CDR1 is MNHEY and CDR2 SVGAGI. The CDR3 spans 14 residues. The CDR3 here is CASSYRQGFQPQHF. CDR3 nucleotide sequence: TGTGCCAGCAGTTATCGACAGGGTTTTCAGCCCCAGCATTTT.

This clone is a singleton in its sample. The rearrangement joins TRBV5-1 to TRBJ2-3; 7 bases fit TRBD2. The CDR3 is made up of 16 amino acids. The ends lost 0 bases at V and 2 bases at J; junction bases unmatched: 6. From germline, CDR1 is SGHRS and CDR2 YFSETQ. This CDR3 is CASSLAGSGYTDTQYF. The CDR3 nucleotides read TGCGCCAGCAGCTTGGCCGGTAGCGGGTACACAGATACGCAGTATTTT.

The chain joins TRBV28 to TRBJ1-2; 8 positions match TRBD1. The germline V gene encodes CDR1 MDHEN and CDR2 SYDVKM. The CDR3 is 19 residues long. The V and J ends lost 2 bases and 2 bases, in that order; junction bases with no gene match: 16. The CDR3 here is CASSLTWLAGGAGNYGYTF. CDR3 bases: TGTGCCAGCAGTTTAACTTGGTTGGCAGGGGGCGCGGGGAACTATGGCTACACCTTC.

This clone was seen a single time. The genes are TRBV5-6 and TRBJ2-2; possibly TRBD1 for D (6 bases). CDR1 SGHDT and CDR2 YYEEEE come from the germline V gene. Trimming removed 4 bases from V and 2 bases from J, with 18 bases in between. This CDR3 is 17 amino acids long. CDR3 amino acids: CASSPGVDKSNTGELFF. CDR3 coding DNA: TGTGCCAGCAGCCCAGGGGTTGACAAATCAAACACCGGGGAGCTGTTTTTT.

J is TRBJ2-5 and V is TRBV9, with D possibly TRBD2 on 5 matching bases. The germline V gene encodes CDR1 SGDLS and CDR2 YYNGEE. V was shortened by 4 bases and J by 7 bases, with 14 bases between the two germline ends. CDR3 length: 13 amino acids. The CDR3 reads CASSPEGLGTQYF. The CDR3 region has the DNA TGTGCCAGCAGCCCTGAGGGTTTGGGGACCCAGTACTTC.

The chain links TRBV28 to TRBJ2-3, with D perhaps matching TRBD2 (6 bases). Trimming removed 3 bases at V and 4 bases at J, with 14 bases between. Per the germline V gene, CDR1 is MDHEN and CDR2 is SYDVKM. There are 15 residues in the CDR3. The CDR3 nucleotides read TGTGCCAGCAGTTTTTGGCGGGGAGGCCCAGATACGCAGTATTTT. This translates into CASSFWRGGPDTQYF.

V and J are TRBV6-5 and TRBJ1-2; D ambiguous. The germline V gene encodes CDR1 MNHEY and CDR2 SVGAGI. This CDR3 is 15 amino acids long. V was pared by 1 base and J by 4 bases, with 13 bases between. This CDR3 is CASSYFGGSLYGYTF. In nucleotides, the CDR3 is TGTGCCAGCAGTTACTTTGGCGGCAGCCTCTATGGCTACACCTTC.

Concerning this clone itself: The junction and the germline gene differ at one end; a read error may be behind it. The V and J genes are TRBV28 and TRBJ2-2; D is unresolved. Germline CDR1 and CDR2: MDHEN and SYDVKM. The CDR3 spans 13 residues. The CDR3 nucleotides read TGTGCCAGCCGTTTTTTCACTGACGGGGAGCTGTTTTTT. Translating gives CASRFFTDGELFF.

This chain uses TRBV15 with TRBJ1-2; D not resolved. Between the trimmed V and J ends, which lost 8 bases and 0 bases, there was a span of 16 bases. The CDR3 extends over 15 amino acids. In germline, CDR1 is LNHNV, CDR2 YYDKDF (reference sequence). In DNA, the CDR3 is TGTGCCACCTCCCGGGAACGGAACTCTAACTATGGCTACACCTTC. This gives the protein CATSRERNSNYGYTF.

V usage is TRBV10-3 and J usage is TRBJ2-3, with TRBD2 matching 12 bases. V lost 4 bases and J lost 4; bases outside the gene matches: 6. Germline V gene sequence: CDR1 ENHRY, CDR2 SYGVKD. The CDR3 is 16 residues long. CDR3 sequence reads: CAISGATSGSADTQYF. The CDR3 DNA is TGTGCCATCAGTGGGGCGACTAGCGGGAGCGCAGATACGCAGTATTTT.

This clone was seen a handful of times. V is TRBV19 and J is TRBJ2-1, with 7 positions matching TRBD1. V shed 6 bases and J 3 bases; nucleotides not matched to a gene: 8. In germline, CDR1 is LNHDA, CDR2 SQIVND (reference sequence). This CDR3 has 15 amino acids. CDR3 region: CASRRQGGGYNEQFF. The DNA of the CDR3 is TGTGCCAGTAGAAGACAGGGTGGGGGCTACAATGAGCAGTTCTTC.

The chain couples TRBV19 to TRBJ2-2, with 16 bases that match TRBD2. The CDR3 spans 19 residues. V lost 7 bases and J lost 4; bases outside the gene matches: 12. Looked up from germline, CDR1 is LNHDA and CDR2 is SQIVND (reference sequence). CDR3 coding DNA: TGTGCCAGTACTCAAGCCGGGACTAGCGGGAGGGCCCTCACCGGGGAGCTGTTTTTT. It is translated as CASTQAGTSGRALTGELFF.

The chain is built from TRBV5-1 and TRBJ2-5; D not resolved. Germline lookup yields CDR1 SGHRS and CDR2 YFSETQ. This CDR3 spans 14 amino acids. The V end was cut by 0 bases, the J end by 2 bases, with 8 bases between. As DNA, the CDR3 is TGCGCCAGCAGCTTGGCTTTAGCTCAAGAGACCCAGTACTTC. Its protein is CASSLALAQETQYF.

The rearrangement links TRBV6-4 to TRBJ2-3; D uncertain. V lost 6 bases to trimming and J lost 0 bases, with 7 bases between them. The length of the CDR3 is 13 residues. The V gene's germline CDR1 is MRHNA and CDR2 SNTAGT. CDR3 region: CASRASSTDTQYF. The CDR3 coding sequence is TGTGCCAGCAGAGCGTCTAGCACAGATACGCAGTATTTT.

This clone was counted once. V and J are TRBV7-3 and TRBJ2-3; a possible D gene is TRBD2 (6 bases). This CDR3 is built from 14 residues. CDR1 is SGHTA and CDR2 is FQGTGA in the germline V gene. V lost 5 bases and J lost 2, with 11 bases in between. The CDR3 DNA is TGTGCCAGCAGCCCAAGCGGGCCCACAGATACGCAGTATTTT. It encodes CASSPSGPTDTQYF. The whole variable domain, remainder taken from reference TRBV7-3 and TRBJ2-3, is GAGVSQTPSNKVTEKGKYVELRCDPISGHTALYWYRQSLGQGPEFLIYFQGTGAADDSGLPNDRFFAVRPEGSVSTLKIQRTERGDSAVYLCASSPSGPTDTQYFGPGTRLTVL.